This TCR beta chain was obtained from a study of T cell repertoires in cytomegalovirus infection. Per the germline V gene, CDR1 is MNHNS and CDR2 is SASEGT. CDR3 length: 14 amino acids. The V gene lost 6 bases and the J gene lost 4 bases, with 15 bases spanning the gap. One entry per CDR3 protein results from TCRdb running MiXCR on the reads. The data show 680,000 or so distinct CDR3 sequences, around a third seen once. In its sample, this clonotype was seen a few times. The antigen is undetermined. This sequence joins TRBV6-1 and TRBJ1-1, with D perhaps TRBD1 (5 bases). The sequence came from a human donor in good health (CMV status not recorded). Some clones in this sample may be carry-over from other donors' samples. The sample was cultured PBMCs, taken from culture after CMV antigen stimulation. The CDR3, as DNA: TGTGCCAGCAGGGTCGACAGAAGTGGCACTGAAGCTTTCTTT. Translated, it gives CASRVDRSGTEAFF.